This T cell receptor (beta chain) emerged from a study of persistence of HIV-infected CD4 T cells. The sample holds one count of this clone. Its antigen is undetermined. The immunoSEQ assay was version 4, run in survey mode. Data came from immunoSEQ multiplex PCR; TCRdb stores just in-frame clones and leaves some out. This table has 25,000 to 35,000 clones, around 80% appearing once. The germline gives CDR1 SGHAT, CDR2 FQNNGV. The CDR3 is 14 residues long. The V end was cut by 7 bases, the J end by 7 bases, with 16 bases between. Cells were stimulated with CMV-infected fibroblast lysates at approximately 10 ug/mL. Memory cells lacking CD40L and CD69 with high CD45RO were sorted. CD8+ T cells were removed from PBMCs prior to stimulation.

This receptor was obtained from an adult man with HIV who was CMV-seropositive. Sequenced material: CD4+ T cells sorted from PBMCs after roughly 20-hour stimulation, taken from a patient who received antiretroviral therapy. The chain employs TRBV11-2 and TRBJ2-2, with D perhaps TRBD1 (6 bases). CDR3 amino acids: CASTTQGFVGELFF. In nucleotides, the CDR3 is TGTGCCAGCACCACACAGGGATTTGTCGGGGAGCTGTTTTTT.